The 18 T cell receptor beta chains given below trace back to one sample, sequenced in a study of cytomegalovirus exposure and HLA in healthy donors (dated by TCRdb to about 2017). The library was built by means of the immunoSEQ multiplex PCR assay. A mixture of 60 forward primers for TCR Vbeta segments and 13 reverse primers for TCR Jbeta segments was used in the multiplex PCR. TCRdb limited this immuneACCESS table to in-frame rearrangements with V and J called. A share of clones is missing; checked studies link under half to unresolved V genes, and the rest is unexplained. For this sample there are around 120,000 clones; about 70% appear just once. Clones ranked in the top ten supply 2% to 3% of the sample. Sequencing was carried out using PBMCs. These receptors were taken from an older woman in good health and CMV-seropositive.

In its sample, this clone was seen once. This sequence joins TRBV11-2 and TRBJ1-2, with D perhaps TRBD1 (6 bases). CDR1 and CDR2 (germline): SGHAT, FQNNGV. The CDR3 sequence is 14 residues long. The germline V and J ends were trimmed by 2 bases and 6 bases, with 13 bases remaining between them. CDR3 protein: CASSLIGEGDGYTF. The CDR3 nucleotides read TGTGCCAGCAGCTTAATAGGGGAGGGGGATGGCTACACCTTC.

This rearrangement joins TRBV9 to TRBJ2-7, with 7 bases aligning to TRBD1. There are 13 residues in the CDR3. The ends lost 0 bases at V and 6 bases at J; junction bases unmatched: 3. Germline CDR1 and CDR2: SGDLS and YYNGEE. As DNA, the CDR3 is TGTGCCAGCAGCGTAGGGACAGGATCCGAGCAGTACTTC. This sequence encodes CASSVGTGSEQYF.

The J gene is TRBJ1-2, the V gene TRBV6-6; TRBD1 agrees at 8 bases. The CDR3 sequence is 16 residues long. The trim removed 2 bases at V and 2 bases at J, leaving 7 bases unmatched. From germline, CDR1 is MNHNY and CDR2 SVGAGI (reference sequence). The CDR3 is CASSYPDRGGNYGYTF. CDR3 sequence (DNA): TGTGCCAGCAGTTACCCCGACAGGGGTGGAAACTATGGCTACACCTTC.

J is TRBJ1-1 and V is TRBV29-1; 7 nucleotides line up with TRBD1. V shed 0 bases, J shed 6 bases, and the junction held 7 bases outside the gene matches. The germline V gene has CDR1 SQVTM and CDR2 ANQGSEA. The CDR3 extends over 14 amino acids. The CDR3 reads CSVEDRGNGPEAFF. The CDR3 DNA sequence: TGCAGCGTTGAAGACAGGGGGAATGGTCCTGAAGCTTTCTTT.

The chain is built from TRBV14 and TRBJ2-1; tentatively, D is TRBD1 (6 bases). Germline CDR1 reads SGHDN; CDR2 reads FVKESK. The CDR3 sequence is 14 residues long. Trimming took 1 base from V and 6 from J, leaving 10 bases between them. The chain's CDR3 is CASSQARGINEQFF. As DNA, the CDR3 is TGTGCCAGCAGCCAAGCGAGGGGGATCAATGAGCAGTTCTTC.

This sequence joins TRBV14 and TRBJ2-1, with a possible D match to TRBD1 (6 bases). Trimming took off 5 bases at V and 7 bases at J, with 18 bases between the two ends. The CDR3 extends over 15 amino acids. Germline loops: CDR1 SGHDN, CDR2 FVKESK. This chain's CDR3 is CASSLPGHMRNEQFF. The CDR3, as DNA: TGTGCCAGCAGCTTACCGGGACACATGAGGAATGAGCAGTTCTTC.

This clone came up once. The chain couples TRBV7-9 to TRBJ1-5; D gene uncertain. Trimming stripped 6 bases from V and 0 bases from J, with 9 bases between. Germline CDR1 and CDR2: SEHNR and FQNEAQ (reference sequence). The CDR3 is 14 amino acids. CDR3 sequence reads: CASSLGLSNQPQHF. In DNA, the CDR3 is TGTGCCAGCAGTCTGGGCCTTAGCAATCAGCCCCAGCATTTT.

This clone showed up just a few times. V gene TRBV6-1 combines with J gene TRBJ1-3, with 7 bases that match TRBD1. Germline CDR1 is MNHNS and CDR2 is SASEGT. The CDR3 loop spans 15 amino acids. The J segment lost 4 bases and the V segment lost 2 bases, leaving 5 bases of the junction unmatched. This chain's CDR3 is CASSEPGQAGNTIYF. CDR3 in DNA: TGTGCCAGCAGTGAACCTGGACAGGCGGGAAACACCATATATTTT.

The V call is TRBV5-1, the J call TRBJ1-1, with unresolved D. Germline V gene sequence: CDR1 SGHRS, CDR2 YFSETQ. With 5 bases removed from V and 5 bases from J, the gap between germline ends came to 16 bases. CDR3 size: 14 residues. The CDR3 DNA follows: TGCGCCAGCAGAACCGGTGTATCTGAAACTGAAGCTTTCTTT. It specifies CASRTGVSETEAFF.

This chain connects TRBV5-1 to TRBJ2-2, with TRBD2 matching over 9 bases. Germline CDR1 SGHRS, CDR2 YFSETQ. The V gene end was trimmed by 4 bases and the J gene end by 6 bases; junction bases not matched to a gene: 7. The CDR3 totals 15 residues. CDR3 in DNA: TGCGCCAGCAGCCCTCCGGGACTAGCTCCCGGGGAGCTGTTTTTT. It yields the protein CASSPPGLAPGELFF. The full variable domain, completed using reference TRBV5-1 and TRBJ2-2, is KAGVTQTPRYLIKTRGQQVTLSCSPISGHRSVSWYQQTPGQGLQFLFEYFSETQRNKGNFPGRFSGRQFSNSRSEMNVSTLELGDSALYLCASSPPGLAPGELFFGEGSRLTVL.

The chain joins TRBV27 to TRBJ1-1; no clear D. The length of the CDR3 is 13 residues. Between the trimmed V and J ends, which lost 3 bases and 7 bases, there was a span of 12 bases. CDR1 and CDR2 from the germline V gene are MNHEY and SMNVEV (reference sequence). The CDR3 sequence: CASSLSGVSEAFF. In DNA form, the CDR3 reads TGTGCCAGCAGTTTGAGCGGAGTTAGTGAAGCTTTCTTT.

This chain joins TRBV2 and TRBJ2-2; 11 bases are shared with TRBD1. The CDR3 extends over 16 amino acids. The ends lost 7 bases at V and 4 bases at J; junction bases unmatched: 8. Germline V gene sequence: CDR1 SNHLY, CDR2 FYNNEI. CDR3 residues: CASNFRDRGVTGELFF. In DNA form, the CDR3 reads TGTGCCAGCAATTTCCGGGACAGGGGGGTCACCGGGGAGCTGTTTTTT.

J is TRBJ1-3 and V is TRBV2; TRBD1 aligns across 12 bases. V dropped 7 bases and J dropped 4; count of bases not matched to a gene: 5. Germline V gene data show CDR1 as SNHLY and CDR2 as FYNNEI. The length of the CDR3 is 15 residues. In nucleotides, the CDR3 is TGTGCCAGCACCGGGACAGGGGGCGCCGGAAACACCATATATTTT. It specifies CASTGTGGAGNTIYF.

This clone turned up a few times. The V call is TRBV7-9, the J call TRBJ1-1; D gene unclear. CDR1 and CDR2 (germline): SEHNR, FQNEAQ (reference sequence). Trimming stripped 4 bases from V and 0 bases from J, with 9 bases between. CDR3 length: 14 amino acids. As DNA, the CDR3 is TGTGCCAGCAGCTACGGAGCAATGAACACTGAAGCTTTCTTT. Residues: CASSYGAMNTEAFF.

J is TRBJ2-2 and V is TRBV5-4, with 9 nucleotides matching TRBD1. The trim removed 4 bases at V and 3 bases at J, leaving 7 bases unmatched. Germline assignment: CDR1 SGHNT and CDR2 YYREEE (reference sequence). CDR3 length equals 16 residues. CDR3 DNA: TGTGCCAGCAGCAAACGGACAGGGGATCACACCGGGGAGCTGTTTTTT. Encoded protein: CASSKRTGDHTGELFF.

The gene calls are TRBV4-1 and TRBJ1-4, with unresolved D. This CDR3 comprises 16 residues. The germline gives CDR1 MGHRA, CDR2 YSYEKL. V gave up 4 bases and J gave up 10 bases, with 22 bases separating them. The CDR3 sequence: CASSPLGGGAVRKLFF. DNA for the CDR3: TGCGCCAGCAGCCCGCTTGGTGGAGGAGCTGTTCGAAAACTGTTTTTT.

The chain employs TRBV2 and TRBJ2-5, with 7 bases aligning to TRBD1. This CDR3 has 15 amino acids. The ends lost 4 bases at V and 2 bases at J; junction bases unmatched: 7. In germline, CDR1 is SNHLY, CDR2 FYNNEI. The CDR3 DNA reads as TGTGCCAGCAGTGTTTGGGACAGAGGTCAAGAGACCCAGTACTTC. Translating it yields CASSVWDRGQETQYF.

This chain links TRBV9 with TRBJ2-5; a weak D match, TRBD2 (5 bases). Germline values: CDR1 SGDLS, CDR2 YYNGEE. Trimming removed 0 bases from V and 7 bases from J, with 7 bases in between. The CDR3 sequence is 12 residues long. In DNA form, the CDR3 reads TGTGCCAGCAGCGTAGATGAGGGGACCCAGTACTTC. It yields the protein CASSVDEGTQYF.